These 26 T cell receptor beta chains share one sample of origin, sequenced in a study of cytomegalovirus exposure and HLA in healthy donors. In the PCR, 60 Vbeta and 13 Jbeta primers were used. Measured with immunoSEQ multiplex PCR; TCRdb has only the in-frame clones, and not every one. This sample has about 150,000 clones, with around 80% found just once. The sample taken for sequencing was PBMCs. The source is a man between 25 and 39 years old in good health.

Of note for this clone: Sequence at one end of the junction differs from germline and may be a read error. V gene TRBV7-9 combines with J gene TRBJ2-5; D may be TRBD1 (6 bases). The V gene's germline CDR1 is SEHNR and CDR2 FQNEAQ (reference sequence). The CDR3 has 12 amino acids. The CDR3 bases are TGTTCCAGCAGCTCCCTGGGGGCCGCCCAGTACTTC. Encoded protein: CSSSSLGAAQYF.

This clone occurred a few times. V gene TRBV6-6 combines with J gene TRBJ2-5; D is possibly TRBD1 (6 bases). The CDR3 length is 15 residues. Germline V gene sequence: CDR1 MNHNY, CDR2 SVGAGI (reference sequence). With 2 bases removed from V and 1 base from J, the gap between germline ends came to 11 bases. The CDR3 loop reads CASSYGGQLQETQYF. CDR3 sequence (DNA): TGTGCCAGCAGTTACGGAGGACAGCTCCAAGAGACCCAGTACTTC.

The gene calls are TRBV10-2 and TRBJ2-7; 14 bases align to TRBD2. This CDR3 has 14 amino acids. Losses at the gene ends were 4 bases for V and 9 bases for J; bases not matched to a gene: 5. Per the germline V gene, CDR1 is WSHSY and CDR2 is SAAADI. Written as DNA, the CDR3 is TGCGCCAGCAGTGGACTAGCGGGAGGGCCTGGGCAGTACTTC. It codes for CASSGLAGGPGQYF.

The rearrangement joins TRBV6-4 to TRBJ2-5; D may be TRBD1 (6 bases). From germline, CDR1 is MRHNA and CDR2 SNTAGT. The germline V and J ends were trimmed by 6 bases and 11 bases, with 19 bases remaining between them. The CDR3 spans 13 residues. The CDR3: CASSALQGGEQYF. The DNA for the CDR3 is TGTGCCAGCAGCGCTCTACAGGGTGGAGAGCAGTACTTC.

The chain recombines TRBV13 with TRBJ1-1, with 9 bases lining up with TRBD1. With 4 bases clipped from V and 3 bases from J, the junction kept 3 bases outside the gene matches. CDR3 length: 14 residues. The V gene's germline CDR1 is PRHDT and CDR2 FYEKMQ (reference sequence). CDR3 protein: CASSYRGLDTEAFF. The CDR3 DNA follows: TGTGCCAGCAGCTACAGGGGGCTTGACACTGAAGCTTTCTTT.

The V call is TRBV7-3, the J call TRBJ2-3, with TRBD2 as a possible D gene (6 bases). The germline V gene encodes CDR1 SGHTA and CDR2 FQGTGA. V gave up 5 bases and J gave up 8 bases, with 14 bases separating them. This CDR3 has 13 amino acids. CDR3 protein: CASSIPPGATQYF. For the CDR3, the DNA is TGTGCCAGCAGCATACCTCCGGGAGCTACGCAGTATTTT. Combining the CDR3 with reference TRBV7-3 and TRBJ2-3 gives the whole variable domain GAGVSQTPSNKVTEKGKYVELRCDPISGHTALYWYRQSLGQGPEFLIYFQGTGAADDSGLPNDRFFAVRPEGSVSTLKIQRTERGDSAVYLCASSIPPGATQYFGPGTRLTVL.

This chain connects TRBV29-1 to TRBJ2-1; D ambiguous. Germline CDR1 is SQVTM and CDR2 is ANQGSEA. The CDR3 has 13 residues. The V and J ends lost 1 base and 3 bases respectively, with 7 bases between them. CDR3 loop: CSVEVSLYNEQFF. The DNA of the CDR3 is TGCAGCGTTGAAGTAAGCCTCTACAATGAGCAGTTCTTC.

V is TRBV28 and J is TRBJ2-1, with D hard to call. The CDR3 consists of 12 residues. The V gene's germline CDR1 is MDHEN and CDR2 SYDVKM. V was cut by 1 base and J by 8 bases, with 6 bases left in between. CDR3: CASSLSPDEQFF. The CDR3 bases are TGTGCCAGCAGTTTATCCCCCGATGAGCAGTTCTTC.

The CDR3 sequence: CATSSITSGSADLSYNEQFF. As DNA, the CDR3 is TGTGCCACCAGCAGTATTACTAGCGGGAGCGCGGACCTCTCCTACAATGAGCAGTTCTTC. The chain recombines TRBV15 with TRBJ2-1; 11 nucleotides match TRBD2. The CDR3 consists of 20 residues. Germline V gene lookup returns CDR1 LNHNV and CDR2 YYDKDF (reference sequence). V gave up 3 bases and J gave up 0 bases; unmatched junction bases: 13.

The chain has TRBV11-2 and TRBJ2-7; TRBD2 is a possible D gene (5 bases). CDR1 and CDR2 (germline): SGHAT, FQNNGV. The V end lost 5 bases, the J end lost 3 bases, and 11 bases lay between the germline ends. The CDR3 spans 13 residues. The CDR3 spells CASSRGLYYEQYF. CDR3 coding DNA: TGTGCCAGCAGCCGAGGACTCTACTACGAGCAGTACTTC.

This clone appeared many times. The chain joins TRBV27 to TRBJ2-7; D not certain. The V end was cut by 4 bases, the J end by 0 bases, with 7 bases between. CDR1 and CDR2 from the germline V gene are MNHEY and SMNVEV (reference sequence). The CDR3 is 13 amino acids. CDR3 DNA: TGTGCCAGCAGTTACAGAGACTCCTACGAGCAGTACTTC. Amino acid sequence: CASSYRDSYEQYF.

The rearrangement uses TRBV27 and TRBJ1-4; D unclear. This CDR3 contains 14 residues. The V end lost 6 bases, the J end lost 3 bases, and 11 bases lay between the germline ends. Germline V lookup: CDR1 MNHEY, CDR2 SMNVEV (reference sequence). The CDR3 spells CASRAAVANEKLFF. The CDR3 DNA is TGTGCCAGCAGGGCGGCGGTGGCTAATGAAAAACTGTTTTTT.

This chain joins TRBV6-5 and TRBJ2-7, with 7 bases that match TRBD1. The junction had 2 bases not matched to a gene; V was cut back by 0 bases and J by 3 bases. Germline CDR1 reads MNHEY; CDR2 reads SVGAGI. The CDR3 sequence is 14 residues long. This CDR3 reads CASSYSGQIYEQYF. The CDR3 nucleotides are TGTGCCAGCAGTTACTCGGGACAGATCTACGAGCAGTACTTC.

Here the CDR3 DNA reads TGTGCCAGCAGGCGAGGCTCGGGTTACAATCAGCCCCAGCATTTT. It translates to CASRRGSGYNQPQHF. The rearrangement links TRBV27 to TRBJ1-5; D gene ambiguous. The CDR3 is made up of 15 amino acids. Trimming removed 6 bases from V and 3 bases from J, with 15 bases in between. Germline-derived CDR1 and CDR2 are MNHEY and SMNVEV (reference sequence).

The count of this clone is one. The identical CDR3 is also encoded by other nucleotide sequences in the sample. This rearrangement joins TRBV28 to TRBJ2-7, with D unclear. With 6 bases removed from V and 6 bases from J, the gap between germline ends came to 9 bases. Germline-derived CDR1 and CDR2 are MDHEN and SYDVKM. CDR3 length: 11 amino acids. In nucleotides, the CDR3 is TGTGCCAGCAGCCCTCGTCGCGAGCAGTACTTC. Its protein product is CASSPRREQYF.

This chain connects TRBV4-2 to TRBJ2-7, with a possible D match to TRBD2 (5 bases). The length of the CDR3 is 15 residues. In germline, CDR1 is LGHNA, CDR2 YNFKEQ. V lost 0 bases and J lost 0, with 9 bases in between. The CDR3 is CASSQDERTSYEQYF. Here the CDR3 DNA reads TGTGCCAGCAGCCAAGACGAGCGGACCTCCTACGAGCAGTACTTC.

The chain employs TRBV2 and TRBJ2-1; 7 bases line up with TRBD1. The CDR3 has 15 amino acids. V lost 6 bases and J lost 0; bases outside the gene matches: 5. Germline CDR1 reads SNHLY; CDR2 reads FYNNEI. CDR3: CASSLTGNSYNEQFF. The CDR3 DNA reads as TGTGCCAGCAGCCTGACAGGGAACTCCTACAATGAGCAGTTCTTC.

CDR3 loop: CASSSGGYEKLFF. CDR3 sequence (DNA): TGTGCCAGCAGCTCCGGCGGTTATGAAAAACTGTTTTTT. V is TRBV12-1 and J is TRBJ1-4. TRBV12-1 is described as a pseudogene. The CDR3 totals 13 residues.

V and J are TRBV30 and TRBJ2-7; D remains unclear. Per the germline V gene, CDR1 is GTSNPN and CDR2 is SVGIG (reference sequence). This CDR3 contains 13 residues. V lost 3 bases, J lost 7 bases, and 16 bases lay in between. CDR3 nucleotide sequence: TGTGCCTGGAGAAACCCCCCCGCGTCTGAGCAGTACTTC. This gives the protein CAWRNPPASEQYF.

This clone came up once. The genes are TRBV18 and TRBJ2-7, with 8 nucleotides matching TRBD1. Trimming removed 4 bases from V and 0 bases from J; junction bases left unmatched: 8. This CDR3 region has 16 residues. CDR1 and CDR2 from the germline V gene are KGHSH and LQKENI. CDR3 protein: CASSLLGTGLSYEQYF. Written as DNA, the CDR3 is TGTGCCAGCTCACTCTTAGGGACAGGCCTCTCCTACGAGCAGTACTTC.

In its sample, this clone was seen once. This sequence joins TRBV15 and TRBJ2-1; TRBD2 agrees at 13 bases. Germline CDR1 reads LNHNV; CDR2 reads YYDKDF (reference sequence). CDR3 length equals 19 residues. V shed 6 bases and J 8 bases; nucleotides not matched to a gene: 19. The CDR3: CATSPPGTSGTPVRDEQFF. CDR3 bases: TGTGCCACCAGTCCTCCCGGGACTAGCGGGACCCCGGTACGCGATGAGCAGTTCTTC.

V and J are TRBV19 and TRBJ2-7, with TRBD2 identical over 8 bases. There are 14 residues in the CDR3. The germline V gene has CDR1 LNHDA and CDR2 SQIVND (reference sequence). Trimming removed 3 bases from V and 2 bases from J; junction bases left unmatched: 3. The CDR3 sequence is CASSISGTTYEQYF. For the CDR3, the DNA is TGTGCCAGTAGTATTAGCGGGACAACCTACGAGCAGTACTTC.

The chain employs TRBV4-1 and TRBJ2-3; D is unresolved. Germline V CDR1 and CDR2: MGHRA, YSYEKL. Trimming removed 1 base at V and 2 bases at J, with 16 bases between. This CDR3 is built from 17 residues. The CDR3 DNA reads TGCGCCAGCAGCCAAGCAACTCCACCGCTACTCACAGATACGCAGTATTTT. It yields the protein CASSQATPPLLTDTQYF.

The chain has TRBV7-2 and TRBJ1-6; the match to TRBD1 covers 7 bases. The CDR3 has 12 residues. CDR1 and CDR2 (germline): SGHTA, FQGNSA. V was pared by 4 bases and J by 16 bases, with 7 bases of the junction left unmatched. Written as DNA, the CDR3 is TGTGCCAGCAGCTCAGACAGGGCCTATCTCCACTTT. Translating gives CASSSDRAYLHF. The whole variable domain, remainder taken from reference TRBV7-2 and TRBJ1-6, is GAGVSQSPSNKVTEKGKDVELRCDPISGHTALYWYRQSLGQGLEFLIYFQGNSAPDKSGLPSDRFSAERTGGSVSTLTIQRTQQEDSAVYLCASSSDRAYLHFGNGTRLTVT.

The rearrangement uses TRBV7-9 and TRBJ2-2; the D gene is possibly TRBD2 (6 bases). V was clipped by 1 base and J by 6 bases, with 12 bases between them. Per the germline V gene, CDR1 is SEHNR and CDR2 is FQNEAQ (reference sequence). The CDR3 is 15 amino acids. CDR3 nucleotide sequence: TGTGCCAGCAGCTTAGACGGTGGAGGGGCCGGGGAGCTGTTTTTT. Protein product: CASSLDGGGAGELFF.

The J gene is TRBJ2-2, the V gene TRBV27, with 10 bases aligning to TRBD2. With 9 bases clipped from V and 3 bases from J, the junction kept 10 bases outside the gene matches. The CDR3 sequence is 16 residues long. CDR1 is MNHEY and CDR2 is SMNVEV in the germline V gene (reference sequence). Here the CDR3 DNA reads TGTGCCAGTTACCCCGGGACTAGCGTGCACACCGGGGAGCTGTTTTTT. Translating it yields CASYPGTSVHTGELFF.